The 21 T cell receptor beta chains presented below share a single source sample, sequenced in a study of CD8 T cells in Susac syndrome. Reverse transcription of about 0.5 to 1 ug RNA used random hexamers. In TCRdb, the immunoSEQ multiplex PCR reads were re-called with MiXCR into one record per CDR3 protein. The sample holds 180,000 or so distinct CDR3 sequences, roughly 95% seen once. The sample consisted of CD4+ T cells from PBMCs. The receptors come from a human donor in good health.

The chain recombines TRBV29-1 with TRBJ1-2; the match to TRBD1 covers 7 bases. Germline V gene data show CDR1 as SQVTM and CDR2 as ANQGSEA. This CDR3 is 14 amino acids long. The V and J ends lost 4 bases and 2 bases, in that order; junction bases with no gene match: 7. The CDR3 here is CSVGKTGENYGYTF. As DNA, the CDR3 is TGCAGCGTTGGGAAAACAGGGGAAAACTATGGCTACACCTTC.

J is TRBJ1-1 and V is TRBV24-1; D might be TRBD1 (5 bases). V gave up 4 bases and J gave up 0 bases, with 11 bases separating them. Germline CDR1 KGHDR, CDR2 SFDVKD. This CDR3 region has 15 residues. CDR3 amino acids: CATSESGRLNTEAFF. CDR3 bases: TGTGCCACCAGTGAGTCGGGACGGCTGAACACTGAAGCTTTCTTT.

The chain has TRBV25-1 and TRBJ2-1; 8 nucleotides match TRBD2. The CDR3 loop spans 13 amino acids. CDR1 and CDR2 (germline): MGHDK, SYGVNS. V trimming: 6 bases; J trimming: 6 bases; junction bases outside the gene matches: 4. CDR3 sequence: CASSLREGNEQFF. In DNA, the CDR3 is TGTGCCAGCAGCCTCCGGGAGGGCAATGAGCAGTTCTTC.

The chain couples TRBV7-9 to TRBJ2-2; D possibly uses TRBD1 or TRBD2 (5 bases each). Trimming removed 0 bases at V and 4 bases at J, with 12 bases between. This CDR3 has 16 residues. Germline V gives CDR1 SEHNR, CDR2 FQNEAQ (reference sequence). The CDR3 loop is CASSLAGDGRTGELFF. In nucleotides, the CDR3 is TGTGCCAGCAGCTTAGCTGGGGACGGACGCACCGGGGAGCTGTTTTTT.

This clonotype came up a few times. The chain recombines TRBV29-1 with TRBJ2-1, with D possibly being TRBD2 (5 bases). V was shortened by 3 bases and J by 0 bases, with 15 bases between the two germline ends. Germline V CDR1 and CDR2: SQVTM, ANQGSEA. The CDR3 contains 16 residues. The CDR3 loop is CSVDPGGPSSYNEQFF. In DNA form, the CDR3 reads TGCAGCGTTGATCCAGGAGGCCCAAGCTCCTACAATGAGCAGTTCTTC.

This sequence joins TRBV28 and TRBJ2-3; no clear D. The CDR3 runs to 13 residues. V lost 6 bases and J 1 base, leaving 8 bases between the germline ends. Germline CDR1 is MDHEN and CDR2 is SYDVKM. The CDR3 coding sequence is TGTGCCAGCAGCACAGTGGGCACAGATACGCAGTATTTT. Amino acid sequence: CASSTVGTDTQYF.

V and J are TRBV20-1 and TRBJ1-1, with D possibly TRBD1 on 5 matching bases. With 5 bases removed from V and 1 base from J, the gap between germline ends came to 20 bases. Germline assignment: CDR1 DFQATT and CDR2 SNEGSKA (reference sequence). CDR3 length: 16 amino acids. CDR3 nucleotides: TGCAGTGCTCCTATATCGGGGGGTGACGAGAACACTGAAGCTTTCTTT. This encodes CSAPISGGDENTEAFF.

The V call is TRBV19, the J call TRBJ1-1; 7 bases line up with TRBD1. J lost 0 bases, V lost 9 bases, and 10 bases had no gene match. The CDR3 covers 15 residues. Per germline, CDR1 LNHDA and CDR2 SQIVND (reference sequence). The CDR3 nucleotides are TGTGCCAGCAACGCGGGAGGGGGCCTGAACACTGAAGCTTTCTTT. Translating it yields CASNAGGGLNTEAFF. The whole variable domain, filled in from reference TRBV19 and TRBJ1-1, reads DGGITQSPKYLFRKEGQNVTLSCEQNLNHDAMYWYRQDPGQGLRLIYYSQIVNDFQKGDIAEGYSVSREKKESFPLTVTSAQKNPTAFYLCASNAGGGLNTEAFFGQGTRLTVV.

The chain combines TRBV20-1 with TRBJ1-4; a possible D gene is TRBD1 (6 bases). V was clipped by 0 bases and J by 4 bases, with 12 bases between them. Germline lookup yields CDR1 DFQATT and CDR2 SNEGSKA (reference sequence). The CDR3 is made up of 15 amino acids. The CDR3 DNA sequence: TGCAGTGCTAGAGATCCTACAGGGATTAATGAAAAACTGTTTTTT. Protein sequence: CSARDPTGINEKLFF.

The rearrangement links TRBV29-1 to TRBJ2-3; D is ambiguous. V lost 6 bases, J lost 4 bases, and 14 bases lay in between. This CDR3 is built from 13 residues. The germline V gene encodes CDR1 SQVTM and CDR2 ANQGSEA. CDR3 in DNA: TGCAGCGTCCGGGTCCCCGGCCCAGATACGCAGTATTTT. As protein: CSVRVPGPDTQYF.

The rearrangement links TRBV5-1 to TRBJ1-1; 7 bases are a match to TRBD1. This CDR3 contains 14 residues. Per the germline V gene, CDR1 is SGHRS and CDR2 is YFSETQ. Unmatched junction bases numbered 7, after V lost 4 bases and J lost 4 bases. CDR3 sequence: CASSPSRQGTEAFF. The CDR3 nucleotides read TGCGCCAGCAGCCCCAGTAGACAGGGCACTGAAGCTTTCTTT.

This clonotype was counted once. The V gene is TRBV12-3 or TRBV12-4, the J gene TRBJ2-1, with D tentatively TRBD2 (6 bases). The CDR3 extends over 16 amino acids. V lost 6 bases and J 0 bases, leaving 15 bases between the germline ends. The DNA for the CDR3 is TGTGCCAGCAGGGATATAGCGGCCACCTCCTACAATGAGCAGTTCTTC. Its protein is CASRDIAATSYNEQFF.

J is TRBJ1-1 and V is TRBV5-4; D ambiguous. V lost 4 bases to trimming and J lost 1 base, with 14 bases between them. The germline V gene has CDR1 SGHNT and CDR2 YYREEE (reference sequence). CDR3 length: 15 amino acids. CDR3 amino acids: CASSEDDMGNTEAFF. The CDR3, as DNA: TGTGCCAGCAGCGAGGATGACATGGGGAACACTGAAGCTTTCTTT.

The V and J genes are TRBV30 and TRBJ2-7, with D possibly matching TRBD2 (5 bases). Germline loops: CDR1 GTSNPN, CDR2 SVGIG (reference sequence). V shed 2 bases and J shed 2 bases, with 13 bases lying between them. This CDR3 has 14 amino acids. The CDR3 nucleotides are TGTGCCTGGAGTTCGGGCGGGTTGCCCTACGAGCAGTACGTC. It yields the protein CAWSSGGLPYEQYV.

The chain employs TRBV29-1 and TRBJ1-1, with D possibly matching TRBD1 (6 bases). CDR3 length: 13 residues. CDR1 SQVTM and CDR2 ANQGSEA come from the germline V gene. V lost 1 base, J lost 5 bases, and 11 bases lay in between. The CDR3 loop reads CSVEVTGTTEAFF. The CDR3 DNA reads as TGCAGCGTTGAAGTGACAGGAACGACTGAAGCTTTCTTT. Using reference TRBV29-1 and TRBJ1-1 for the parts outside the CDR3, the full variable domain is SAVISQKPSRDICQRGTSLTIQCQVDSQVTMMFWYRQQPGQSLTLIATANQGSEATYESGFVIDKFPISRPNLTFSTLTVSNMSPEDSSIYLCSVEVTGTTEAFFGQGTRLTVV.

V gene TRBV7-2 combines with J gene TRBJ1-1; the D is unclear. This CDR3 has 13 amino acids. Trimming shortened V by 5 bases and J by 8 bases, and 15 bases separated the two germline ends. Germline loops: CDR1 SGHTA, CDR2 FQGNSA. CDR3 sequence reads: CASSEKLRPEAFF. In DNA, the CDR3 is TGTGCCAGCAGCGAAAAACTAAGACCCGAAGCTTTCTTT. Full variable domain (missing parts from reference TRBV7-2 and TRBJ1-1): GAGVSQSPSNKVTEKGKDVELRCDPISGHTALYWYRQSLGQGLEFLIYFQGNSAPDKSGLPSDRFSAERTGGSVSTLTIQRTQQEDSAVYLCASSEKLRPEAFFGQGTRLTVV.

V gene TRBV2 combines with J gene TRBJ1-1, with D possibly TRBD1 on 5 matching bases. Germline CDR1 reads SNHLY; CDR2 reads FYNNEI. There are 13 residues in the CDR3. Deletions cut 8 bases from V and 3 bases from J, with 13 bases between. The CDR3 protein is CASRWGTDTEAFF. The CDR3 DNA sequence: TGTGCCAGCCGCTGGGGGACGGACACTGAAGCTTTCTTT.

The J gene is TRBJ2-2, the V gene TRBV7-9, with 11 bases lining up with TRBD2. The V gene end was trimmed by 3 bases and the J gene end by 3 bases; junction bases not matched to a gene: 0. This CDR3 has 15 amino acids. Germline assignment: CDR1 SEHNR and CDR2 FQNEAQ (reference sequence). CDR3 loop: CASSLTSGDTGELFF. The CDR3 DNA reads as TGTGCCAGCAGCTTGACTAGCGGGGACACCGGGGAGCTGTTTTTT.

V and J are TRBV5-4 and TRBJ1-4; no firm D call. The CDR3 spans 13 residues. Germline loops: CDR1 SGHNT, CDR2 YYREEE (reference sequence). Deletions cut 1 base from V and 5 bases from J, with 6 bases between. The CDR3 DNA sequence: TGTGCCAGCAGCTTGAACGGGAATGAAAAACTGTTTTTT. It codes for CASSLNGNEKLFF.

The rearrangement uses TRBV15 and TRBJ2-7; D is unclear. CDR1 and CDR2 (germline): LNHNV, YYDKDF (reference sequence). The CDR3 runs to 14 residues. V shed 1 base and J shed 5 bases, with 12 bases lying between them. CDR3 loop: CATSRAPFANEQYF. The CDR3 nucleotides read TGTGCCACCAGCAGAGCCCCATTCGCCAACGAGCAGTACTTC. Variable domain in full (rest from reference TRBV15 and TRBJ2-7): DAMVIQNPRYQVTQFGKPVTLSCSQTLNHNVMYWYQQKSSQAPKLLFHYYDKDFNNEADTPDNFQSRRPNTSFCFLDIRSPGLGDTAMYLCATSRAPFANEQYFGPGTRLTVT.

The chain couples TRBV10-3 to TRBJ1-1; D is possibly TRBD1 (6 bases). The CDR3 totals 13 residues. V lost 7 bases and J 1 base, leaving 10 bases between the germline ends. The germline V gene has CDR1 ENHRY and CDR2 SYGVKD. DNA of the CDR3: TGTGCCATCAAGATACAGGGGAACACTGAAGCTTTCTTT. This gives the protein CAIKIQGNTEAFF.